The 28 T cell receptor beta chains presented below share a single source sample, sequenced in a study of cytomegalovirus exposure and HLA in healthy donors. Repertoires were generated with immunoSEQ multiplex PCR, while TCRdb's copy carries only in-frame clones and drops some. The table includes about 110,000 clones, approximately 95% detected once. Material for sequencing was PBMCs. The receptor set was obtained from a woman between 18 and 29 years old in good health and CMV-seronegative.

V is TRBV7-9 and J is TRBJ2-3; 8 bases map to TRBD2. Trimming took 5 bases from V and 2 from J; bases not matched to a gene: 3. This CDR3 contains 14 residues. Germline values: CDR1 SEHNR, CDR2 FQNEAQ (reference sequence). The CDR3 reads CASSRTSSTDTQYF. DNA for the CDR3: TGTGCCAGCAGCCGGACTAGCTCCACAGATACGCAGTATTTT.

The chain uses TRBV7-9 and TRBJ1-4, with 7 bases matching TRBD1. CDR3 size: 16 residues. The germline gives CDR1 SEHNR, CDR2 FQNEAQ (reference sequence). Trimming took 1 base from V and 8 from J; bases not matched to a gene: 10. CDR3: CASSLDLPGQTEKLFF. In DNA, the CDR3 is TGTGCCAGCAGCTTAGACCTGCCGGGACAGACAGAAAAACTGTTTTTT. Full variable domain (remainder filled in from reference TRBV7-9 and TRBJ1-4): DTGVSQNPRHKITKRGQNVTFRCDPISEHNRLYWYRQTLGQGPEFLTYFQNEAQLEKSRLLSDRFSAERPKGSFSTLEIQRTEQGDSAMYLCASSLDLPGQTEKLFFGSGTQLSVL.

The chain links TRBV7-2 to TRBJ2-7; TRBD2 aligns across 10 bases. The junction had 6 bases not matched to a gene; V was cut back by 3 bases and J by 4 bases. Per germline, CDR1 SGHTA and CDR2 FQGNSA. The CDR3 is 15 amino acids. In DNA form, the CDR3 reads TGTGCCAGCAGCTTTCAGCGGGGGGGCCTATACGAGCAGTACTTC. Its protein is CASSFQRGGLYEQYF.

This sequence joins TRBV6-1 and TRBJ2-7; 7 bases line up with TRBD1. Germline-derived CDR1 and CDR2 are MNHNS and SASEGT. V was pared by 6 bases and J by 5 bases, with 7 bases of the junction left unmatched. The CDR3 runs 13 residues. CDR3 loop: CASRKDRIHEQYF. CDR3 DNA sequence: TGTGCCAGCAGAAAGGACAGGATCCACGAGCAGTACTTC.

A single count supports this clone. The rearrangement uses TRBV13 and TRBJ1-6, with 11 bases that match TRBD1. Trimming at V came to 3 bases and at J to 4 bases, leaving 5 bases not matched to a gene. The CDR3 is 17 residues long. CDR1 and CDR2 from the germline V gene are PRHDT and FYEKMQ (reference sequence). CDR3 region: CASSFGTGGLYNSPLHF. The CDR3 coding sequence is TGTGCCAGCAGCTTCGGGACAGGGGGTTTGTATAATTCACCCCTCCACTTT.

CDR3 nucleotide sequence: TGTGCCAGCAGCTCGAACGAGGGGGCAACTAATGAAAAACTGTTTTTT. It codes for CASSSNEGATNEKLFF. V usage is TRBV9 and J usage is TRBJ1-4; D is possibly TRBD1 (6 bases). In germline, CDR1 is SGDLS, CDR2 YYNGEE. V was clipped by 4 bases and J by 0 bases, with 13 bases between them. This CDR3 spans 16 amino acids.

Here the CDR3 reads CASSEQNNYGYTF. The CDR3 DNA sequence: TGTGCCAGCAGCGAACAGAACAACTATGGCTACACCTTC. V is TRBV7-9 and J is TRBJ1-2; D is unresolved. Germline lookup yields CDR1 SEHNR and CDR2 FQNEAQ (reference sequence). V lost 5 bases to trimming and J lost 2 bases, with 9 bases between them. The CDR3 has 13 residues. The full variable domain, with the rest looked up from reference TRBV7-9 and TRBJ1-2, is DTGVSQNPRHKITKRGQNVTFRCDPISEHNRLYWYRQTLGQGPEFLTYFQNEAQLEKSRLLSDRFSAERPKGSFSTLEIQRTEQGDSAMYLCASSEQNNYGYTFGSGTRLTVV.

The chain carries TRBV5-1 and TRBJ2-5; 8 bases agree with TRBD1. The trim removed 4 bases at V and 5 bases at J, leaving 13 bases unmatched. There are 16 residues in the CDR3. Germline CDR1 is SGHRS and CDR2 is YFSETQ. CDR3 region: CASSTVGTGVSETQYF. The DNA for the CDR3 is TGCGCCAGCAGCACCGTCGGGACAGGCGTATCGGAGACCCAGTACTTC. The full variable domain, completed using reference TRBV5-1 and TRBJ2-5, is KAGVTQTPRYLIKTRGQQVTLSCSPISGHRSVSWYQQTPGQGLQFLFEYFSETQRNKGNFPGRFSGRQFSNSRSEMNVSTLELGDSALYLCASSTVGTGVSETQYFGPGTRLLVL.

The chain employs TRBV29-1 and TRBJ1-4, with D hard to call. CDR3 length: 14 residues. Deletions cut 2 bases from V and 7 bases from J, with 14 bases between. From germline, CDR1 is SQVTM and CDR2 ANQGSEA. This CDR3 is CSVEFRGLGEKLFF. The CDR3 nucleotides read TGCAGCGTTGAATTCCGAGGCTTGGGTGAAAAACTGTTTTTT.

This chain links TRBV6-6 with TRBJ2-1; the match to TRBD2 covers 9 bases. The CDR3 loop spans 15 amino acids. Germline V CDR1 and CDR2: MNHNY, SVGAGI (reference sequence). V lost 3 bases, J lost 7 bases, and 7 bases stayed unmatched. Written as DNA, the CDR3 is TGTGCCAGCAGTTATGCGGCGGGGGGGCGAAATGAGCAGTTCTTC. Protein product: CASSYAAGGRNEQFF.

The CDR3 is CASSPTGQGNQPQHF. Written as DNA, the CDR3 is TGTGCCAGCAGCCCGACGGGACAGGGGAATCAGCCCCAGCATTTT. This sequence joins TRBV4-2 and TRBJ1-5, with TRBD1 matching 10 bases. V shed 4 bases and J 4 bases; nucleotides not matched to a gene: 4. Per the germline V gene, CDR1 is LGHNA and CDR2 is YNFKEQ. The CDR3 length is 15 residues.

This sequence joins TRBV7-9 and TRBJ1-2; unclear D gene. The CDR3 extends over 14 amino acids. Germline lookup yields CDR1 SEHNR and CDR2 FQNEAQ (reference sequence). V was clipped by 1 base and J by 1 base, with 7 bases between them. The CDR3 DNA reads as TGTGCCAGCAGCTTAGAAATTTATAACTATGGCTACACCTTC. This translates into CASSLEIYNYGYTF.

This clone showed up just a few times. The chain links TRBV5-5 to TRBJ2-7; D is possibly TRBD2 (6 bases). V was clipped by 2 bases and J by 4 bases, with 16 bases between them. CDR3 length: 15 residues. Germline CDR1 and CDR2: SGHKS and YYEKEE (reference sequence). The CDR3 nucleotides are TGTGCCAGCAGCTTCGTCCCGGGGGTTGGTTACGAGCAGTACTTC. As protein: CASSFVPGVGYEQYF.

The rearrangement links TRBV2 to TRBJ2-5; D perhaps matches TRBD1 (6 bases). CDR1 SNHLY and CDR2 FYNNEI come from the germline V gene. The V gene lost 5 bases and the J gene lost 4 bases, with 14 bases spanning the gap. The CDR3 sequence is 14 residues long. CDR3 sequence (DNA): TGTGCCAGCAGTCCAGGGGACCGCCGAGAGACCCAGTACTTC. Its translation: CASSPGDRRETQYF.

CDR3 loop: CASSSQDRGNYGYTF. The CDR3 nucleotides read TGTGCCAGCAGCTCACAGGACAGGGGGAACTATGGCTACACCTTC. The chain links TRBV5-4 to TRBJ1-2; 10 bases agree with TRBD1. CDR3 size: 15 residues. Germline trimming cut 3 bases from V and 2 bases from J; bases unmatched to any gene: 4. Germline V gene sequence: CDR1 SGHNT, CDR2 YYREEE (reference sequence). Full variable domain (missing parts from reference TRBV5-4 and TRBJ1-2): ETGVTQSPTHLIKTRGQQVTLRCSSQSGHNTVSWYQQALGQGPQFIFQYYREEENGRGNFPPRFSGLQFPNYSSELNVNALELDDSALYLCASSSQDRGNYGYTFGSGTRLTVV.

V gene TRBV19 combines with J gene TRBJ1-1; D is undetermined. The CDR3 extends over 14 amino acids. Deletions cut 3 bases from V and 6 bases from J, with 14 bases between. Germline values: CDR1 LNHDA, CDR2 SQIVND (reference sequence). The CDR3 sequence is CASSMRGRRAEAFF. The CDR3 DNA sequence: TGTGCCAGTAGTATGAGAGGTCGGAGGGCTGAAGCTTTCTTT.

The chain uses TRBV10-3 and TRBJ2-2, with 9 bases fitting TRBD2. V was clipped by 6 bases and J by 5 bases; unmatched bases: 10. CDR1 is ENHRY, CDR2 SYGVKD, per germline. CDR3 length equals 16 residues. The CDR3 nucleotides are TGTGCCATCAGGCCGGAGGGACTAGCCGTGACCGGGGAGCTGTTTTTT. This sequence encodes CAIRPEGLAVTGELFF.

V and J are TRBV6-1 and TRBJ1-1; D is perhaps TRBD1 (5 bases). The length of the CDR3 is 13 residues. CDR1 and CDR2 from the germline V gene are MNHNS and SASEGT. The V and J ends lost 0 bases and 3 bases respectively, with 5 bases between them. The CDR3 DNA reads TGTGCCAGCAGTGAAGCCAGGGACACTGAAGCTTTCTTT. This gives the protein CASSEARDTEAFF.

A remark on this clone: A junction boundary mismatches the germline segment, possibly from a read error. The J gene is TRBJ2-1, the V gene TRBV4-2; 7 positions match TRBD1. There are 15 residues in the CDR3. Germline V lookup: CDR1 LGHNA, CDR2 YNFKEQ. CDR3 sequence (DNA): TGTGCCAGCAGCCAAGGGACAGGCACCTACGATGAGCAGTTCTTC. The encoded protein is CASSQGTGTYDEQFF.

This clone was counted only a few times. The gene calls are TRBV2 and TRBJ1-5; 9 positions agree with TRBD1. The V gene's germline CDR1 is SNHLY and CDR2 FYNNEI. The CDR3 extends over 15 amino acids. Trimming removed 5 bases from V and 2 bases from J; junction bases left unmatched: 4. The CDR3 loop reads CASSRDRDRNQPQHF. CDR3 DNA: TGTGCCAGCAGTCGGGACAGGGATCGCAATCAGCCCCAGCATTTT.

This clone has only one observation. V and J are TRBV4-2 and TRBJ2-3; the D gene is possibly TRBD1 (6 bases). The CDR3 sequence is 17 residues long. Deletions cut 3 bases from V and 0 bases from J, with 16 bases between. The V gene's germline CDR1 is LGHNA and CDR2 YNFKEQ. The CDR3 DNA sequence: TGTGCCAGCAGCCAGACAGGAGCGTACACTAGCACAGATACGCAGTATTTT. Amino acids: CASSQTGAYTSTDTQYF.

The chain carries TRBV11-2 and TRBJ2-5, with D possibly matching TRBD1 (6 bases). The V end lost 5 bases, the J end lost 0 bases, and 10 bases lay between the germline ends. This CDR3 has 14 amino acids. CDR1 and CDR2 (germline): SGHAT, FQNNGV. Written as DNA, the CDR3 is TGTGCCAGCAGCCCGACAGGATACCAAGAGACCCAGTACTTC. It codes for CASSPTGYQETQYF.

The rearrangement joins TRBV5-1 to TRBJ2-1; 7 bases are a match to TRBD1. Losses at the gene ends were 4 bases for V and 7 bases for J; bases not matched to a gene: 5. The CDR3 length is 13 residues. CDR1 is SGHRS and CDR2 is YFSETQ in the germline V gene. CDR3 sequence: CASSDLQGNEQFF. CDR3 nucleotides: TGCGCCAGCAGCGACCTACAGGGGAATGAGCAGTTCTTC.

The CDR3 sequence: CASSLDGTHSYNSPLHF. The CDR3 DNA reads TGCGCCAGCAGCTTGGACGGGACACACTCCTATAATTCACCCCTCCACTTT. The rearrangement links TRBV5-1 to TRBJ1-6; a possible D gene is TRBD1 (6 bases). Germline values: CDR1 SGHRS, CDR2 YFSETQ. Trimming cost V 0 bases and J 0 bases, with 10 bases left between them. There are 17 residues in the CDR3.

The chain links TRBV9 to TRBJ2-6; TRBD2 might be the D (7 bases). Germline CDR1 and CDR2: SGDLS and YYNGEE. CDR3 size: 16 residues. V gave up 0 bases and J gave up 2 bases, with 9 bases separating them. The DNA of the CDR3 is TGTGCCAGCAGCGTAGAGGGGGGGGCTGGGGCCAACGTCCTGACTTTC. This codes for CASSVEGGAGANVLTF.

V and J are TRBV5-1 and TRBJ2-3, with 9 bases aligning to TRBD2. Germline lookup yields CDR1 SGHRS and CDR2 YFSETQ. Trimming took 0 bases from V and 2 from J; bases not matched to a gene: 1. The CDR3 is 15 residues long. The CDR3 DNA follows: TGCGCCAGCAGCTTGGGACTAGCGGACACAGATACGCAGTATTTT. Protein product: CASSLGLADTDTQYF.

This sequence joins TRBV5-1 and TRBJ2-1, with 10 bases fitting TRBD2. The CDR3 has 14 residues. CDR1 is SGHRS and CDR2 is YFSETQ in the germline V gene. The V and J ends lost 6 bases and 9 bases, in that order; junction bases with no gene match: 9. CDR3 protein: CASISGGVWSEQFF. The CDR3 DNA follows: TGCGCCAGCATAAGCGGGGGGGTTTGGAGTGAGCAGTTCTTC.

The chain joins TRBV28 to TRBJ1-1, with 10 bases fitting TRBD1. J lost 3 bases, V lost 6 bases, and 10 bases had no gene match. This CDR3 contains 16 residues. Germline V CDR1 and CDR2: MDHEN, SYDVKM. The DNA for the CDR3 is TGTGCCAGCAGGCTCCTCCCGGGACAGGGGCACACTGAAGCTTTCTTT. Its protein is CASRLLPGQGHTEAFF.